One and the same sample provided the 7 T cell receptor beta chains below, sequenced in a study of Ad26.COV2.S vaccination and SARS-CoV-2 variants. The repertoire was sequenced with immunoSEQ multiplex PCR; TCRdb's copy has only in-frame clones and lacks some. The sample includes more than 300,000 clones, around 83% of them seen just once. The sample's treatment: some 20 received Ad26.COV2.S at low or high dose, single or two shots; several received placebo; per-sample allocation not given. The study sampled participants on day 63 after the first vaccine or placebo injection. The sample in question was peripheral blood, obtained in a trial of Ad26.COV2.S vaccine versus placebo. The receptors were gathered from a person between 18 and 59 years old who received the Ad26.COV2.S COVID-19 vaccine or a placebo.

This clone has only one observation. V usage is TRBV14 and J usage is TRBJ2-7; no clear D. V shed 0 bases and J shed 5 bases, with 11 bases lying between them. Germline CDR1 is SGHDN and CDR2 is FVKESK. This CDR3 spans 14 amino acids. CDR3 bases: TGTGCCAGCAGCCAAGATCCCCGATGGGACGAGCAGTACTTC. This encodes CASSQDPRWDEQYF.

V and J are TRBV5-6 and TRBJ1-2; D not resolved. CDR1 and CDR2 (germline): SGHDT, YYEEEE. The CDR3 is made up of 12 amino acids. Trimming took 6 bases from V and 4 from J, leaving 10 bases between them. CDR3 region: CASTGVAYGYTF. The DNA of the CDR3 is TGTGCCAGCACGGGAGTGGCCTATGGCTACACCTTC.

The chain links TRBV27 to TRBJ1-6; D call uncertain. This CDR3 is 17 amino acids long. Trimming stripped 6 bases from V and 10 bases from J, with 25 bases between. Germline lookup yields CDR1 MNHEY and CDR2 SMNVEV (reference sequence). This chain's CDR3 is CASRGRTLDGGGSPLHF. CDR3 sequence (DNA): TGTGCCAGCAGGGGGAGGACGCTTGATGGAGGCGGGTCACCCCTCCACTTT.

The V call is TRBV16, the J call TRBJ1-1; no firm D call. The germline V gene has CDR1 KGHSY and CDR2 FQNENV. This CDR3 has 15 residues. V shed 4 bases and J shed 3 bases, with 15 bases lying between them. This CDR3 reads CASSLRGMIDTEAFF. The CDR3 nucleotides are TGTGCCAGCAGCCTCCGGGGTATGATCGACACTGAAGCTTTCTTT.

The V gene is TRBV5-3, the J gene TRBJ1-5; the match to TRBD1 covers 7 bases. TRBV5-3 is annotated as an ORF whose role is uncertain. CDR3 length equals 15 residues. V shed 2 bases, J shed 2 bases, and the junction held 4 bases outside the gene matches. The CDR3 loop is CARSLDRVGNQPQHF. The DNA of the CDR3 is TGTGCCAGAAGCTTAGACAGGGTTGGCAATCAGCCCCAGCATTTT.

The gene calls are TRBV2 and TRBJ1-4; 7 bases line up with TRBD1. The CDR3 totals 15 residues. Germline V gene data show CDR1 as SNHLY and CDR2 as FYNNEI. V lost 4 bases and J lost 3; bases outside the gene matches: 5. The CDR3 DNA follows: TGTGCCAGCAGTGCCCGACAGGGCTCTAATGAAAAACTGTTTTTT. Residues: CASSARQGSNEKLFF.

This clone was counted a few times. CDR3 in DNA: TGTGCCAGCTCACCTAAGGCTCAAGGCACTGAAGCTTTCTTT. Translation: CASSPKAQGTEAFF. This sequence joins TRBV18 and TRBJ1-1; no firm D call. CDR3 length: 14 residues. V was trimmed by 3 bases and J by 4 bases, leaving 12 bases between them. Germline CDR1 and CDR2: KGHSH and LQKENI.